Detailed here is one T cell receptor (beta chain). The CDR3 length is 16 residues. Germline-derived CDR1 and CDR2 are SGHRS and YFSETQ. V lost 5 bases to trimming and J lost 0 bases; unmatched junction nucleotides: 6. The data stem from a study of T cells after yellow fever vaccination. TCRdb reanalysed the 5' RACE reads using MiXCR and keeps one entry per CDR3 protein. The sample consists of fewer than 500,000 distinct CDR3 sequences, around a sixth of them appearing once. The rearrangement joins TRBV5-1 to TRBJ2-3, with 10 bases lining up with TRBD2. Source: PBMCs, taken before the yellow fever booster vaccination. This receptor was taken from a man younger than 35 who received the YFV17D yellow fever vaccine. CDR3: CASRWGTSVSTDTQYF. The CDR3 DNA is TGCGCCAGCAGGTGGGGGACTAGCGTTAGCACAGATACGCAGTATTTT.